This is a list of T cell receptor beta chains from one sample in a study of blood T cell repertoires in COVID-19. Profiling relied on immunoSEQ multiplex PCR, and the TCRdb table lists in-frame clones only, not all of them. The sample shows hundreds of thousands of clones, 85% of them seen only once. The material sequenced was PBMCs or T cells enriched from blood (not recorded which). All receptors come from a woman in her forties or fifties who had recovered from COVID-19. CDR3s include the opening cysteine and the closing phenylalanine or tryptophan. The order of the fields is D gene, V gene, clone size, J gene, CDR3 length, CDR3 protein, CDR3 DNA. A D gene is named only where the DNA matches it firmly. The size of a clone is reported for some rows only, either as once, few or many, or as a class for expanded clones.

-,TRBV18,-,TRBJ2-3,16,CASSPPSRLKTDTQYF,TGTGCCAGCTCACCACCTTCCAGGTTAAAGACAGATACGCAGTATTTT
-,TRBV20-1,-,TRBJ1-2,11,CSARQNYGYTF,TGCAGTGCTAGACAGAACTATGGCTACACCTTC
-,TRBV5-1,once,TRBJ2-7,12,CASSFVGYEQYF,TGCGCCAGCAGCTTTGTCGGCTACGAGCAGTACTTC
TRBD1,TRBV5-1,-,TRBJ1-1,15,CASSLSEGATTEAFF,TGCGCCAGCAGCCTTTCGGAGGGGGCAACCACTGAAGCTTTCTTT
-,TRBV11-2,-,TRBJ2-7,14,CASSLPYARDEQYF,TGTGCCAGCAGCCTCCCTTACGCTCGGGACGAGCAGTACTTC
-,TRBV12-3/TRBV12-4,-,TRBJ1-4,13,CASSSGTPEKLFF,TGTGCCAGCAGTTCGGGGACTCCTGAAAAACTGTTTTTT
-,TRBV6-5,-,TRBJ1-6,15,CASSYSMLGGWPLHF,TGTGCCAGCAGTTACTCGATGTTGGGGGGATGGCCCCTCCACTTT
TRBD1,TRBV28,-,TRBJ1-2,17,CASSVTRQGAQGYGYTF,TGTGCCAGCAGTGTTACCAGACAGGGGGCGCAAGGCTATGGCTACACCTTC
-,TRBV5-4,-,TRBJ1-1,13,CASSWESNTEAFF,TGTGCCAGCAGCTGGGAGTCGAACACTGAAGCTTTCTTT
-,TRBV19,-,TRBJ1-5,15,CASSTERSGGQPQHF,TGTGCCAGTAGTACCGAGAGGTCAGGAGGGCAGCCCCAGCATTTT
TRBD2,TRBV24-1,-,TRBJ2-1,14,CATRGLAGNNEQFF,TGTGCCACCAGAGGACTAGCGGGGAACAATGAGCAGTTCTTC
-,TRBV5-1,once,TRBJ2-7,14,CASSLDRRSYEQYF,TGCGCCAGCAGCCTGGACAGACGTTCATACGAGCAGTACTTC
TRBD2,TRBV3-1/TRBV3-2,-,TRBJ2-3,17,CASSPLLAAGRKDTQYF,TGTGCCAGCAGCCCACTACTAGCGGCGGGGAGGAAAGATACGCAGTATTTT
TRBD2,TRBV7-2,-,TRBJ2-7,16,CASSLGSSGARYEQYF,TGTGCCAGCAGCTTAGGTTCTAGCGGGGCTAGATACGAGCAGTACTTC
-,TRBV5-5,-,TRBJ2-2,14,CASSLVQGAGELFF,TGTGCCAGCAGCTTGGTACAGGGTGCCGGGGAGCTGTTTTTT
TRBD1,TRBV29-1,-,TRBJ1-1,14,CSVDGTERFTEAFF,TGCAGCGTTGACGGGACAGAGAGATTCACGGAAGCTTTCTTT
TRBD2,TRBV28,-,TRBJ2-1,16,CASSFPTSGGPNEQFF,TGTGCCAGCAGTTTCCCTACTAGCGGGGGTCCCAATGAGCAGTTCTTC
TRBD1,TRBV10-2,-,TRBJ1-6,15,CASKPSGTDNSPLHF,TGCGCCAGCAAACCCTCCGGGACAGATAATTCACCCCTCCACTTT
TRBD1,TRBV6-1,-,TRBJ2-3,14,CASSEDRVFDTQYF,TGTGCCAGCAGTGAGGACAGGGTATTTGATACGCAGTATTTT
-,TRBV28,-,TRBJ2-7,15,CASSLGAGEYNEQYF,TGTGCCAGTTCTTTGGGGGCAGGAGAATATAACGAGCAGTACTTC
TRBD2,TRBV25-1,-,TRBJ2-1,18,CASSEGRASGGTYNEQFF,TGTGCCAGCAGTGAAGGTCGGGCTAGCGGGGGGACATACAATGAGCAGTTCTTC
-,TRBV4-2,-,TRBJ1-5,13,CASSQAGVQPQHF,TGTGCCAGCAGCCAGGCAGGGGTACAGCCCCAGCATTTT
TRBD2,TRBV19,-,TRBJ2-1,17,CASTSDRLAGGNNEQFF,TGTGCCAGTACCTCAGATAGGCTAGCGGGAGGCAACAATGAGCAGTTCTTC
-,TRBV11-2,-,TRBJ2-6,16,CASSFGVNSGANVLTF,TGTGCCAGCAGCTTTGGAGTGAACTCTGGGGCCAACGTCCTGACTTTC
-,TRBV5-1,-,TRBJ1-1,16,CASSSDSKSMNTEAFF,TGCGCCAGCAGCTCAGACTCAAAGAGTATGAACACTGAAGCTTTCTTT
-,TRBV3-1/TRBV3-2,-,TRBJ1-6,15,CASSQGNYRGLPLHF,TGTGCCAGCAGCCAAGGGAATTACCGGGGTTTACCCCTCCACTTT
-,TRBV2,-,TRBJ1-1,14,CASSEHTPSTEAFF,TGTGCCAGCAGTGAGCATACACCAAGCACTGAAGCTTTCTTT
-,TRBV15,-,TRBJ2-7,14,CATSTRTAQLEQYF,TGTGCCACCAGCACCCGGACAGCTCAGCTCGAGCAGTACTTC